Sequencing of this T cell receptor beta chain was carried out in a study of cytomegalovirus exposure and HLA in healthy donors. Study results and limitations: Confirmation was obtained in vitro that a few CMV-associated chains are specific for CMV antigens.

Of note for this clone: Its antigen is unidentified.

In germline, CDR1 is SGHRS, CDR2 YFSETQ. There are 14 residues in the CDR3. V lost 4 bases and J lost 5, with 15 bases in between. Use of 60 Vbeta and 13 Jbeta primers characterized the PCR. Using immunoSEQ multiplex PCR, the repertoire was profiled, and TCRdb retains in-frame clones only, with some absent. The sample lists around 140,000 clones; roughly four fifths were seen once. The genes are TRBV5-1 and TRBJ1-1; the D gene is possibly TRBD1 (5 bases). This TCR was recovered from a woman aged 55-69 years in good health and CMV-seronegative. Sequenced material: PBMCs. The CDR3 loop is CASSPKGFSTEAFF. CDR3 DNA: TGCGCCAGCAGCCCAAAGGGGTTTTCGACTGAAGCTTTCTTT.